This passage covers 17 T cell receptor beta chains from one sample sequenced in a study of T-cell memory formation after mild COVID-19. TCRdb reanalysed the 5' RACE reads using MiXCR and keeps one entry per CDR3 protein. The table includes around 310,000 distinct CDR3 sequences, 15% detected once. The sequenced material came from PBMCs or a T cell subset sorted from them (not recorded which). The source is a man in his late teens or twenties who had mild COVID-19 (a few samples of this study predate the infection). Cell type and time point are not known.

This clonotype was observed a few times. Here the CDR3 DNA reads TGTGCCAGCAGCGAGGGGGGGGACAGAACCTACGAGCAGTACTTC. Amino acid sequence: CASSEGGDRTYEQYF. J is TRBJ2-7 and V is TRBV2, with D perhaps given as TRBD1 or TRBD2 (7 bases each). Trimming removed 6 bases at V and 2 bases at J, with 17 bases between. The germline gives CDR1 SNHLY, CDR2 FYNNEI. The CDR3 has 15 amino acids.

The chain joins TRBV7-9 to TRBJ2-7; 9 nucleotides match TRBD1. The length of the CDR3 is 14 residues. Germline V gene lookup returns CDR1 SEHNR and CDR2 FQNEAQ (reference sequence). V shed 5 bases and J 3 bases; nucleotides not matched to a gene: 5. The CDR3 sequence: CASSRTGDFYEQYF. In nucleotides, the CDR3 is TGTGCCAGCAGCCGGACAGGGGATTTCTACGAGCAGTACTTC.

The sample holds a few counts of this clonotype. The chain links TRBV18 to TRBJ1-3; 11 nucleotides match TRBD1. Germline V CDR1 and CDR2: KGHSH, LQKENI. V dropped 0 bases and J dropped 2; count of bases not matched to a gene: 0. The CDR3 has 16 amino acids. This CDR3 is CASSPPGQGAGNTIYF. The CDR3 DNA reads TGTGCCAGCTCACCACCGGGACAGGGGGCTGGAAACACCATATATTTT.

This clonotype appeared a few times. The chain uses TRBV6-5 and TRBJ2-1; tentatively, D is TRBD2 (6 bases). There are 13 residues in the CDR3. Germline CDR1 MNHEY, CDR2 SVGAGI. Trimming pared 2 bases from V and 9 bases from J, leaving 11 bases between. The CDR3 loop is CASSYGVGGEQFF. The CDR3 region has the DNA TGTGCCAGCAGTTACGGTGTGGGGGGTGAGCAGTTCTTC.

This clonotype showed up many times. The V call is TRBV11-2, the J call TRBJ1-4, with 7 bases that match TRBD1. J gave up 6 bases and V 2 bases, and 3 bases lay outside the gene matches. Germline V gene data show CDR1 as SGHAT and CDR2 as FQNNGV. The CDR3 contains 14 residues. The CDR3 loop is CASSLRGRDEKLFF. In nucleotides, the CDR3 is TGTGCCAGCAGCTTAAGGGGGCGGGATGAAAAACTGTTTTTT.

This clonotype was counted only a few times. The V call is TRBV7-3, the J call TRBJ1-6; a possible D gene is TRBD1 (5 bases). The germline V gene has CDR1 SGHTA and CDR2 FQGTGA. Trimming took off 3 bases at V and 5 bases at J, with 8 bases between the two ends. The CDR3 covers 14 residues. In DNA, the CDR3 is TGTGCCAGCAGCTTGGGGACGGATAATTCACCCCTCCACTTT. It translates to CASSLGTDNSPLHF.

The chain employs TRBV7-2 and TRBJ1-2; the D gene is possibly TRBD1 (6 bases). Trimming cost V 6 bases and J 7 bases, with 15 bases left between them. The germline V gene encodes CDR1 SGHTA and CDR2 FQGNSA. The CDR3 covers 13 residues. CDR3 sequence reads: CASRLDRTGGYTF. The CDR3 coding sequence is TGTGCCAGCAGACTGGACAGAACGGGTGGCTACACCTTC.

The chain carries TRBV6-2 or TRBV6-3 and TRBJ2-5; a weak D match, TRBD2 (5 bases). The CDR3 spans 16 residues. Trimming removed 6 bases from V and 2 bases from J, with 19 bases in between. Germline V gives CDR1 MNHEY, CDR2 SVGEGT. Here the CDR3 reads CASSYPPTTTQETQYF. The CDR3 region has the DNA TGTGCCAGCAGCTATCCTCCGACTACCACACAAGAGACCCAGTACTTC.

The V call is TRBV7-6, the J call TRBJ2-5, with 8 nucleotides matching TRBD1. The germline CDR1 and CDR2 sequences are SGHVS and FNYEAQ. J lost 7 bases, V lost 1 base, and 8 bases had no gene match. This CDR3 region has 15 residues. CDR3 region: CASSLEGQGAVTQYF. The CDR3 DNA follows: TGTGCCAGCAGCTTAGAAGGTCAGGGGGCTGTGACCCAGTACTTC.

V usage is TRBV5-1 and J usage is TRBJ2-3, with 11 bases fitting TRBD2. Losses at the gene ends were 4 bases for V and 5 bases for J; bases not matched to a gene: 6. The CDR3 extends over 15 amino acids. CDR1 and CDR2 from the germline V gene are SGHRS and YFSETQ. The CDR3 loop is CASSDSSGGRDTQYF. As DNA, the CDR3 is TGCGCCAGCAGCGACTCTAGCGGGGGGAGAGATACGCAGTATTTT.

This chain connects TRBV5-5 to TRBJ2-2; D is uncertain. The germline V and J ends were trimmed by 6 bases and 4 bases, with 22 bases remaining between them. Germline CDR1 reads SGHKS; CDR2 reads YYEKEE (reference sequence). The CDR3 is 17 residues long. The CDR3 reads CASTASRPVRSTGELFF. The CDR3 DNA reads TGTGCCAGCACGGCTTCCCGGCCTGTACGTAGCACCGGGGAGCTGTTTTTT.

The genes are TRBV11-2 and TRBJ2-1; no reliable D call. V lost 4 bases to trimming and J lost 12 bases, with 13 bases between them. The CDR3 covers 12 residues. Germline CDR1 and CDR2: SGHAT and FQNNGV. CDR3 region: CASSSAWMRQFF. The CDR3 bases are TGTGCCAGCAGCTCCGCGTGGATGCGGCAGTTCTTC.

This clonotype came up many times. This sequence joins TRBV5-5 and TRBJ1-2; 11 bases agree with TRBD1. Germline V gene sequence: CDR1 SGHKS, CDR2 YYEKEE (reference sequence). Trimming cost V 6 bases and J 8 bases; bases outside gene matches: 9. The CDR3 covers 14 residues. CDR3 sequence: CASNDGTGGFGYTF. The CDR3 DNA reads as TGTGCCAGCAATGACGGGACAGGGGGTTTCGGCTACACCTTC.

This clonotype appeared a few times. The gene calls are TRBV4-1 and TRBJ1-4; TRBD1 matches 8 bases. The junction had 6 bases not matched to a gene; V was cut back by 1 base and J by 5 bases. The CDR3 is 16 amino acids. Germline-derived CDR1 and CDR2 are MGHRA and YSYEKL. CDR3 nucleotide sequence: TGCGCCAGCAGCCAAGTTCTGGCAGGGGGCAATGAAAAACTGTTTTTT. Protein: CASSQVLAGGNEKLFF.

The chain links TRBV4-1 to TRBJ1-1, with 8 positions matching TRBD1. This CDR3 is built from 16 residues. V gave up 3 bases and J gave up 0 bases; unmatched junction bases: 6. Germline CDR1 MGHRA, CDR2 YSYEKL. The CDR3 DNA follows: TGCGCCAGCAGCCAGAGGATGGGACAGGTGAACACTGAAGCTTTCTTT. This codes for CASSQRMGQVNTEAFF.

The CDR3 spells CASSYGGEQYF. The CDR3 DNA reads TGTGCCAGCAGTTACGGTGGGGAGCAGTACTTC. The chain employs TRBV6-5 and TRBJ2-7; D gene uncertain. The germline V and J ends were trimmed by 2 bases and 7 bases, with 6 bases remaining between them. Germline CDR1 reads MNHEY; CDR2 reads SVGAGI. The CDR3 is 11 amino acids.

In its sample, this clonotype was seen many times. The rearrangement links TRBV20-1 to TRBJ2-2; D gene unclear. The germline V and J ends were trimmed by 0 bases and 7 bases, with 6 bases remaining between them. Looked up from germline, CDR1 is DFQATT and CDR2 is SNEGSKA (reference sequence). CDR3 length: 12 amino acids. The CDR3 loop reads CSARDPRGELFF. The CDR3 bases are TGCAGTGCTAGAGATCCCCGCGGGGAGCTGTTTTTT.